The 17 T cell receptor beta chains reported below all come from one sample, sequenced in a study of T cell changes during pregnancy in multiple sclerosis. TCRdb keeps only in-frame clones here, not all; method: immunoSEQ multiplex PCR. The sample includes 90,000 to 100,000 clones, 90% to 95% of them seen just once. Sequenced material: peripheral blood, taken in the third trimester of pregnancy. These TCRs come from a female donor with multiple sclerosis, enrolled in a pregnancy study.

The CDR3 loop is CASSAPGQGHGNTIYF. In DNA form, the CDR3 reads TGTGCCAGTAGCGCCCCAGGACAGGGGCATGGAAACACCATATATTTT. V and J are TRBV19 and TRBJ1-3, with TRBD1 matching over 9 bases. The CDR3 has 16 residues. V trimming: 6 bases; J trimming: 3 bases; junction bases outside the gene matches: 9. Germline CDR1 and CDR2: LNHDA and SQIVND (reference sequence).

The CDR3 DNA sequence: TGCAGCGTTGAGGTCCGGGGAAGTTTTTCTGAAGCTTTCTTT. This gives the protein CSVEVRGSFSEAFF. The rearrangement joins TRBV29-1 to TRBJ1-1; D not resolved. From germline, CDR1 is SQVTM and CDR2 ANQGSEA. V was trimmed by 3 bases and J by 6 bases, leaving 17 bases between them. This CDR3 is 14 amino acids long.

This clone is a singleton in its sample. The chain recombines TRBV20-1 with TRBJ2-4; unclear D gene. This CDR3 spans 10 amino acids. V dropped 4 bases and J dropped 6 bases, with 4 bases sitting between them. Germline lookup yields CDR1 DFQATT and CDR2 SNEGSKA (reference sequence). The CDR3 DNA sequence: TGCAGTGCTATCGTAAACATTCAGTACTTC. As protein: CSAIVNIQYF.

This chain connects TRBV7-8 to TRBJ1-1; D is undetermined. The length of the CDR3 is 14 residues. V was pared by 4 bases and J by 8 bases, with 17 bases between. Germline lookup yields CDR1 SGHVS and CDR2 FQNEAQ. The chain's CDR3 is CASSSSGQRSEAFF. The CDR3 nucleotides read TGTGCCAGCAGCTCCTCTGGGCAGCGGAGCGAAGCTTTCTTT.

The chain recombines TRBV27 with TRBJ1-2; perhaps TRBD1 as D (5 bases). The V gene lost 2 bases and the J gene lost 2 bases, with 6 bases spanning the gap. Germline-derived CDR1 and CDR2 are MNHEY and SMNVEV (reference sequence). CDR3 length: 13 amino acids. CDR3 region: CASSLAGNYGYTF. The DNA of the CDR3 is TGTGCCAGCAGTTTAGCAGGGAACTATGGCTACACCTTC.

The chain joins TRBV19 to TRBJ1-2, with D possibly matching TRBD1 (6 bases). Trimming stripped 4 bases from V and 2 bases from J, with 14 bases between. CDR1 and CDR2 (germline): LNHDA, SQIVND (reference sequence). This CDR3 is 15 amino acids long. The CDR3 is CASSSPGQLNYGYTF. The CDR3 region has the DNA TGTGCCAGTAGTAGTCCGGGACAACTAAACTATGGCTACACCTTC.

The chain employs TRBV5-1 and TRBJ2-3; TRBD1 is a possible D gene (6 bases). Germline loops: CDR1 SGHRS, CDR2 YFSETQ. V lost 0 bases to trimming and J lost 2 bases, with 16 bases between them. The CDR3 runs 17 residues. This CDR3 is CASSLGVRDIYTDTQYF. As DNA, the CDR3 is TGCGCCAGCAGCTTGGGGGTGAGGGACATATACACAGATACGCAGTATTTT. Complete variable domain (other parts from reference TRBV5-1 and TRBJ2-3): KAGVTQTPRYLIKTRGQQVTLSCSPISGHRSVSWYQQTPGQGLQFLFEYFSETQRNKGNFPGRFSGRQFSNSRSEMNVSTLELGDSALYLCASSLGVRDIYTDTQYFGPGTRLTVL.

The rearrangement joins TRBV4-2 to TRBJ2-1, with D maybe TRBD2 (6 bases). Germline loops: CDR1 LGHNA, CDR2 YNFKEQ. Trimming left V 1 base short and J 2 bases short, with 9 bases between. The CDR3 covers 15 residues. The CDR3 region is CASSQGEVPYNEQFF. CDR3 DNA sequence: TGTGCCAGCAGCCAAGGGGAGGTTCCCTACAATGAGCAGTTCTTC.

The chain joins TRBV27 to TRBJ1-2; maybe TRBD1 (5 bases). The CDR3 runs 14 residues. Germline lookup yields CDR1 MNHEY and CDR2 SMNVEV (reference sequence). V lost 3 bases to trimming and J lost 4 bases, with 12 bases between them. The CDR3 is CASSFGGSGYGYTF. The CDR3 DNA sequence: TGTGCCAGCAGTTTCGGGGGATCGGGCTATGGCTACACCTTC.

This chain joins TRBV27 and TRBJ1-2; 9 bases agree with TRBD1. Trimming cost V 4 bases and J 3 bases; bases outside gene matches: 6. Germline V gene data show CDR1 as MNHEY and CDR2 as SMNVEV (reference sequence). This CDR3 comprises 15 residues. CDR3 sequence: CASSSGQGMDYGYTF. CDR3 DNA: TGTGCCAGCAGTTCGGGACAGGGCATGGACTATGGCTACACCTTC.

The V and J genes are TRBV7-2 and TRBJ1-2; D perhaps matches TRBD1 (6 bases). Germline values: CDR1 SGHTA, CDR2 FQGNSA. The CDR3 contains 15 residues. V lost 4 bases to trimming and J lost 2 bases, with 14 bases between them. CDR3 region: CASSSKGTKNYGYTF. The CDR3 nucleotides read TGTGCCAGCAGCTCAAAAGGGACAAAGAACTATGGCTACACCTTC.

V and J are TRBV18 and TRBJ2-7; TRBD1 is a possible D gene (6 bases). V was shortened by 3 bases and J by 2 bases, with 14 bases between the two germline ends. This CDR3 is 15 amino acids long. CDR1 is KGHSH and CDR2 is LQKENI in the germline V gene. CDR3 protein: CASSPGASTPYEQYF. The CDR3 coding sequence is TGTGCCAGCTCACCGGGGGCTAGTACACCCTACGAGCAGTACTTC.

CDR3 nucleotides: TGCGCCAGCAGCCAAGGGGAAGGGAGCCCCTACGAGCAGTACTTC. It encodes CASSQGEGSPYEQYF. V and J are TRBV4-1 and TRBJ2-7; D is perhaps TRBD2 (5 bases). The CDR3 extends over 15 amino acids. Germline V gene sequence: CDR1 MGHRA, CDR2 YSYEKL. V lost 1 base to trimming and J lost 2 bases, with 12 bases between them.

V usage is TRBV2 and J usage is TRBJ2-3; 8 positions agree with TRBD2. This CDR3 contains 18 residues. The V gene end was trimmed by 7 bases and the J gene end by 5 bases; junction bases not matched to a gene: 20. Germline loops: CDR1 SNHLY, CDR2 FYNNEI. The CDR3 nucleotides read TGTGCCAGCACCAATTTCCCTTTTTTTAGCGGGGAAAAAGATACGCAGTATTTT. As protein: CASTNFPFFSGEKDTQYF.

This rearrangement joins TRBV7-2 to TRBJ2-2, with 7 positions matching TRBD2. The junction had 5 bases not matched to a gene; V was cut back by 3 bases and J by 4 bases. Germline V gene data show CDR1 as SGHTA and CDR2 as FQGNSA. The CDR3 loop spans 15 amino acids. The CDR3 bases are TGTGCCAGCAGCTTGGCTAGCGGCAGCACCGGGGAGCTGTTTTTT. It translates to CASSLASGSTGELFF. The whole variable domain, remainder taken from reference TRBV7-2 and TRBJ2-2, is GAGVSQSPSNKVTEKGKDVELRCDPISGHTALYWYRQSLGQGLEFLIYFQGNSAPDKSGLPSDRFSAERTGGSVSTLTIQRTQQEDSAVYLCASSLASGSTGELFFGEGSRLTVL.

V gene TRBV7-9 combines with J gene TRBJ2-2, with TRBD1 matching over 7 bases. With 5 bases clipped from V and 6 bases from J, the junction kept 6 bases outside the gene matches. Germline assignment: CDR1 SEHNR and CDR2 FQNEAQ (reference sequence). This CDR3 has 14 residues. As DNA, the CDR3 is TGTGCCAGCAGCCCGCCAGGGGGTTCCGGGGAGCTGTTTTTT. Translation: CASSPPGGSGELFF.

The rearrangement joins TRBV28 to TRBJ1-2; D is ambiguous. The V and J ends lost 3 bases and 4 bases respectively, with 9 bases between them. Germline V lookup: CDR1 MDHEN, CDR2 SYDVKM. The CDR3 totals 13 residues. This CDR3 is CASSLASGYGYTF. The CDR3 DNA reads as TGTGCCAGCAGTTTGGCAAGTGGCTATGGCTACACCTTC.